These T cell receptor beta chains were read from a single sample in a study of blood T cell repertoires in COVID-19. The assay was immunoSEQ multiplex PCR, and TCRdb's table has in-frame clones only and misses some. Among some 300,000 clones listed, around 90% were seen once. The specimen sequenced was PBMCs or T cells enriched from blood (not recorded which). Receptor source: a woman aged 35 to 49 who had recovered from COVID-19. Each CDR3 is given with its conserved first and last residue.

>TRBV21-1|TRBJ2-7
CASSSGETVTYEQYF
>TRBV30|TRBJ1-4
CAWSVGDPNEKLFF
>TRBV5-6|TRBJ1-1
CASSPLGGGMNTEAFF
>TRBV18|TRBJ1-2
CASSTGIYGYTF
>TRBV30|TRBJ2-7
CAWSRSRTSGRTNPYEQYF
>TRBV7-8|TRBJ1-5
CASSLNAQPQHF
>TRBV7-8|TRBJ2-3
CASSKKRESRDTQYF
>TRBV6-1|TRBJ1-1
CASSEPRDRRAFF
>TRBV2|TRBJ1-4
CASSSGQGKGEKLFF
>TRBV12-3/TRBV12-4|TRBJ1-2
CASRAGDPGYTF
>TRBV18|TRBJ1-2
CASSLSTVDDGYTF
>TRBV5-1|TRBJ1-2
CASSTERFPYGYTF
>TRBV24-1|TRBJ2-1
CATSMTGGGGEQFF
>TRBV7-2|TRBJ1-1
CASSKKNRVLNTEAFF
>TRBV9|TRBJ1-1
CASSALQAAEAFF
>TRBV10-3|TRBJ2-1
CAISEGLAGAVVDEQFF
>TRBV12-3/TRBV12-4|TRBJ1-1
CASSLTQLGAFF
>TRBV7-2|TRBJ2-7
CASSLGPTSGLPSYEQYF
>TRBV28|TRBJ1-5
CASSFRGDRDDQPQHF
>TRBV5-1|TRBJ2-3
CASNKLAATETDTQYF
>TRBV10-2|TRBJ2-6
CASQQGSGANVLTF
>TRBV5-5|TRBJ2-2
CASSLAGTIGGELFF
>TRBV18|TRBJ2-7
CASSPPGLAGAGEQYF
>TRBV27|TRBJ1-1
CASSSDFLNTEAFF
>TRBV10-3|TRBJ1-5
CAISDSSYSNQPQHF
>TRBV18|TRBJ2-3
CASSPPRTSGGEDTQYF
>TRBV13|TRBJ1-3
CASSLFYTIYF
>TRBV27|TRBJ1-2
CASSFAASKRGHGYTF
>TRBV11-2|TRBJ2-7
CASSFKQGVEQYF